This is a list of T cell receptor beta chains from one sample in a study of blood T cell repertoires in COVID-19. Assay: immunoSEQ multiplex PCR; the TCRdb copy retains only in-frame clones and omits some. The table records about 170,000 clones, 84% of them present only once. Sequenced input: PBMCs or T cells enriched from blood (not recorded which). The receptors here all came from a man aged 50 or older who had recovered from COVID-19. CDR3s include the opening cysteine and the closing phenylalanine or tryptophan. The D gene is left open where the match is weak. Some rows mark clone size as missing; the rest say once, few, many or name a class of expanded clone.

DNA	CDR3	V	J	D	size
TGTGCCAGCAGTTACTCGATATCAGGGTCCTATGGCTACACCTTC	CASSYSISGSYGYTF	TRBV6-5	TRBJ1-2	.	.
TGTGCCAGCTCACCACCGGCTAACACTGAAGCTTTCTTT	CASSPPANTEAFF	TRBV18	TRBJ1-1	.	.
TGTGCCAGCAGTGAGGGACAGGGCGAATATGGCTACACCTTC	CASSEGQGEYGYTF	TRBV6-1	TRBJ1-2	TRBD1	.
TGCGCCAGCAGTTCCGGACAGGGAGATGGAAACACCATATATTTT	CASSSGQGDGNTIYF	TRBV4-1	TRBJ1-3	TRBD1	.
TGTGCCACCGGGGAAATAAATTCACCCCTCCACTTT	CATGEINSPLHF	TRBV27	TRBJ1-6	.	.
TGTGCCAGCAGTGAAAGGACTAGCGGGGGTGATGAGCAGTTCTTC	CASSERTSGGDEQFF	TRBV6-1	TRBJ2-1	TRBD2	.
TGTGCCAGCAGCTCCCGGGTCTCGGGGGAGCAGTACTTC	CASSSRVSGEQYF	TRBV9	TRBJ2-7	.	few
TGTGCCAGCAGTCAGAACCGGGACAGGATCGGGAATTCACCCCTCCACTTT	CASSQNRDRIGNSPLHF	TRBV6-6	TRBJ1-6	TRBD1	.
TGTGCCAGCAGCCAATACGGTCAGCCCCAGCATTTT	CASSQYGQPQHF	TRBV3-1/TRBV3-2	TRBJ1-5	.	few
TGTGCCAGCAGCTTTGGCGGGTCAGGAAACACCATATATTTT	CASSFGGSGNTIYF	TRBV7-3	TRBJ1-3	.	few
TGTGCCTGGAGTCCTGACTCGAAGACAGCTGGAAACACCATATATTTT	CAWSPDSKTAGNTIYF	TRBV30	TRBJ1-3	.	.
TGTGCCAGCAGTTTTATCTGGGGCCAACAGCCCCAGCATTTT	CASSFIWGQQPQHF	TRBV28	TRBJ1-5	.	.
TGTGCCAGCATTACGTCCGGGACTAACTATGGCTACACCTTC	CASITSGTNYGYTF	TRBV6-5	TRBJ1-2	.	.
TGCGCCAGCAGTTTCCAGGGGGCCAAAAACATTCAGTACTTC	CASSFQGAKNIQYF	TRBV10-1	TRBJ2-4	.	.
TGTGCCAGCAGACGCGTAAGCACCGGGGAGCTGTTTTTT	CASRRVSTGELFF	TRBV6-5	TRBJ2-2	.	few
TGTGCCAGTAGTCCGGGGGACAGCCAAGAGACCCAGTACTTC	CASSPGDSQETQYF	TRBV19	TRBJ2-5	.	.
TGTGCCACCAGTGATCCGAGGACAGGGGGACAGCCCCAGCATTTT	CATSDPRTGGQPQHF	TRBV24-1	TRBJ1-5	TRBD1	few
TGCGCCAGCAGCACCAAACAGGGAAACTATGGCTACACCTTC	CASSTKQGNYGYTF	TRBV5-1	TRBJ1-2	.	.
TGTGCCAGCAGCCCCCACGGAACAGCAAATGGCTACACCTTC	CASSPHGTANGYTF	TRBV7-8	TRBJ1-2	.	.
TGTGCCATCAGTGAGGGGCAGTATGAAGCTTTCTTT	CAISEGQYEAFF	TRBV10-3	TRBJ1-1	.	.
TGTGCCAGCAGCCAATCAGGGGAATCCTATGGCTACACCTTC	CASSQSGESYGYTF	TRBV5-4	TRBJ1-2	.	.
TGTGCCAGCACCCCGACAACCCCGGTGGATGAAAAACTGTTTTTT	CASTPTTPVDEKLFF	TRBV6-5	TRBJ1-4	.	.
TGTGCCAGCAGTTTATCCCTGCCGGGACATATAAACACTGAAGCTTTCTTT	CASSLSLPGHINTEAFF	TRBV28	TRBJ1-1	.	once
TGCGCCAGCAGTCACCTTATCCACAATGAGCAGTTCTTC	CASSHLIHNEQFF	TRBV23-1	TRBJ2-1	.	.
TGCGCCAGCAGCCTTCAGGACAGCTCCTACGAGCAGTACTTC	CASSLQDSSYEQYF	TRBV4-1	TRBJ2-7	.	.
TGTGCCAGCAGCGAGACAGGGACGTATCGCACAGATACGCAGTATTTT	CASSETGTYRTDTQYF	TRBV9	TRBJ2-3	TRBD1	.
TGTGCCAGTCTTCTACAGGCAGGAGATAATTCACCCCTCCACTTT	CASLLQAGDNSPLHF	TRBV19	TRBJ1-6	.	.
TGTGCCAGCAGTTTAGGGAGGGAACCCTATTCACCCCTCCACTTT	CASSLGREPYSPLHF	TRBV27	TRBJ1-6	.	.
TGTGCCAGCAGTTTAAGGGGCGGCACAGATACGCAGTATTTT	CASSLRGGTDTQYF	TRBV28	TRBJ2-3	.	few
TGTGCCAGCAGCGTCGACAGGGACACCGGGGAGCTGTTTTTT	CASSVDRDTGELFF	TRBV7-6	TRBJ2-2	TRBD1	once
TGTGCCAGCAGCTTACTTGGGGCCGTAAATGAAAAACTGTTTTTT	CASSLLGAVNEKLFF	TRBV11-2	TRBJ1-4	.	.
TGTGCCACCTTAACAGACTACGAGACTGAAGCTTTCTTT	CATLTDYETEAFF	TRBV19	TRBJ1-1	.	.
TGTGCCAGCAGCGTAGCTGGGGGCCTAAACACCGGGGAGCTGTTTTTT	CASSVAGGLNTGELFF	TRBV9	TRBJ2-2	.	.
TGTGCCAGCAGTACGTTCGGGTCCTTCCCCCAATACGAGCAGTACTTC	CASSTFGSFPQYEQYF	TRBV28	TRBJ2-7	.	.
TGTGCCAGCACACAGGGGGCAGGAGAGCAGTACTTC	CASTQGAGEQYF	TRBV25-1	TRBJ2-7	TRBD1	.
TGTGCCAGCTCACCTCTAGGACAGTACGAGACCCAGTACTTC	CASSPLGQYETQYF	TRBV18	TRBJ2-5	.	.
TGTGCCAGCAGCTCAGGGGGAAATGAGCAGTTCTTC	CASSSGGNEQFF	TRBV5-4	TRBJ2-1	TRBD1	.
TGTGCCTGGACCCGGCAGGGCCAGGAGACCCAGTACTTC	CAWTRQGQETQYF	TRBV30	TRBJ2-5	.	.
TGTGCCAGCAGCAAGATTAGGACAGGAGGGTCCTACGAGCAGTACTTC	CASSKIRTGGSYEQYF	TRBV21-1	TRBJ2-7	.	.
TGTGCCAGCAGTGAAGGGGGGCAGCCCCAGCATTTT	CASSEGGQPQHF	TRBV25-1	TRBJ1-5	.	.
TGTGCCTGGGGCGGGCGGCGGGGGGCCTACAATGAGCAGTTCTTC	CAWGGRRGAYNEQFF	TRBV30	TRBJ2-1	TRBD2	.
TGTGCCAGCAGCCGGTCCCAGTACAATGAGCAGTTCTTC	CASSRSQYNEQFF	TRBV3-1/TRBV3-2	TRBJ2-1	.	.
TGTGCCAGCAACGGACAGTTGAACACTGAAGCTTTCTTT	CASNGQLNTEAFF	TRBV6-5	TRBJ1-1	.	.
TGCAGCGTTCGGAGCCCCCGACAGGGGTACGAGCAGTACTTC	CSVRSPRQGYEQYF	TRBV29-1	TRBJ2-7	TRBD1	.
TGTGCCAGTAGTAAGGGGACAATCTCCTACGAGCAGTACTTC	CASSKGTISYEQYF	TRBV19	TRBJ2-7	.	once
TGTGCCAGCAGCCAAAACTCACAGGGCGCTGAAGCTTTCTTT	CASSQNSQGAEAFF	TRBV3-1/TRBV3-2	TRBJ1-1	.	few
TGTGCCAGCAGCCAATCCGGGCCCCGGGGGGAAAAACTGTTTTTT	CASSQSGPRGEKLFF	TRBV14	TRBJ1-4	.	few
TGTGCCAGCAGCTTAGGGGAGACCGTGTGGAATGAGCAGTTCTTC	CASSLGETVWNEQFF	TRBV11-3	TRBJ2-1	.	.
TGTGCCAGCAGCTTAGGTTGGGAGGGTTCAACCTTC	CASSLGWEGSTF	TRBV11-2	TRBJ1-2	.	.
TGCGCCAGCAGCTACCTCGGGGAGACCCAGTACTTC	CASSYLGETQYF	TRBV5-1	TRBJ2-5	.	.
TGTGCCAGCTCACCACTCGGTCCAGGGAAGAGTGGCTATGGCTACACCTTC	CASSPLGPGKSGYGYTF	TRBV18	TRBJ1-2	.	.
TGTGCCTGGAGTGTAACATCAATTGGCTACACCTTC	CAWSVTSIGYTF	TRBV30	TRBJ1-2	.	.
TGTGCCAGCAGTTACAGGACAGGGGATTCACCCCTCCACTTT	CASSYRTGDSPLHF	TRBV6-5	TRBJ1-6	TRBD1	.